Listed below are T cell receptor beta chains from one sample, sequenced in a study of early T cells in non-severe SARS-CoV-2 infection. A single record per CDR3 protein comes from TCRdb applying MiXCR to the 5' RACE reads. Of some 54,000 distinct CDR3 sequences listed, 9.5% to 12% were seen once; the top ten hold roughly 13%. Sequenced: whole blood. Receptor source: an adult who was a healthcare worker with PCR-confirmed SARS-CoV-2 infection or an uninfected control (not recorded which). Both conserved end residues are part of each CDR3. The D gene is left open where the match is weak. Rows give clone size only sometimes, using once, few, many, or a class for an expanded clone.

abundance: once
v_gene: TRBV20-1
j_gene: TRBJ2-5
d_gene: -
len: 14
CDR3nt: TGCAGTGCTAGAGACCCGACTACTATGGAGACCCAGTACTTC
CDR3aa: CSARDPTTMETQYF

abundance: few
v_gene: TRBV29-1
j_gene: TRBJ1-2
d_gene: TRBD1
len: 14
CDR3nt: TGCAGCGTTCCGCCGGTCGACAGGGCCGATGGCTACACCTTC
CDR3aa: CSVPPVDRADGYTF

abundance: many
v_gene: TRBV19
j_gene: TRBJ1-4
d_gene: TRBD1
len: 14
CDR3nt: TGTGCCAGTAGGCGACAGGGTGCTCGAGAAAAACTGTTTTTT
CDR3aa: CASRRQGAREKLFF

abundance: many
v_gene: TRBV20-1
j_gene: TRBJ2-1
d_gene: -
len: 14
CDR3nt: TGCAGTGCTAGGGACTCAGCCCGGGGGAATGAGCAGTTCTTC
CDR3aa: CSARDSARGNEQFF

abundance: -
v_gene: TRBV28
j_gene: TRBJ2-3
d_gene: TRBD2
len: 15
CDR3nt: TGTGCCAGCAGTCTAAGCGGGAGGGGGGCAGATACGCAGTATTTT
CDR3aa: CASSLSGRGADTQYF

abundance: -
v_gene: TRBV6-6
j_gene: TRBJ1-3
d_gene: -
len: 15
CDR3nt: TGTGCCAGCAGTCCCGACGGACTTATTGGAAACACCATATATTTT
CDR3aa: CASSPDGLIGNTIYF

abundance: -
v_gene: TRBV4-3
j_gene: TRBJ2-1
d_gene: TRBD2
len: 17
CDR3nt: TGCGCCAGCAGCCAAGATGGCCCTAGCGGGGCCTACAATGAGCAGTTCTTC
CDR3aa: CASSQDGPSGAYNEQFF

abundance: -
v_gene: TRBV24-1
j_gene: TRBJ2-2
d_gene: TRBD2
len: 17
CDR3nt: TGTGCCACCAGTGATTTGGCTAGCGGGGGGGACACCGGGGAGCTGTTTTTT
CDR3aa: CATSDLASGGDTGELFF

abundance: -
v_gene: TRBV4-2
j_gene: TRBJ2-3
d_gene: -
len: 13
CDR3nt: TGTGCCAGCAGCGCTATGCAGGCAGATACGCAGTATTTT
CDR3aa: CASSAMQADTQYF

abundance: few
v_gene: TRBV6-2/TRBV6-3
j_gene: TRBJ2-3
d_gene: -
len: 16
CDR3nt: TGTGCCAGCAGCCACCCCCCGGGCGGAGTCACAGATACGCAGTATTTT
CDR3aa: CASSHPPGGVTDTQYF

abundance: many
v_gene: TRBV6-5
j_gene: TRBJ2-2
d_gene: -
len: 15
CDR3nt: TGTGCCAGCAGTTGGACGCGCGGGAACACCGGGGAGCTGTTTTTT
CDR3aa: CASSWTRGNTGELFF

abundance: many
v_gene: TRBV7-2
j_gene: TRBJ2-7
d_gene: TRBD2
len: 16
CDR3nt: TGTGCCAGCAGCTGGGGGGCAGGGACTAGGACTTACGAGCAGTACTTC
CDR3aa: CASSWGAGTRTYEQYF

abundance: -
v_gene: TRBV5-5
j_gene: TRBJ2-7
d_gene: TRBD1
len: 14
CDR3nt: TGTGCCAGCAGCCCGACAGGGGATCTTTACGAGCAGTACTTC
CDR3aa: CASSPTGDLYEQYF

abundance: many
v_gene: TRBV13
j_gene: TRBJ2-2
d_gene: TRBD2
len: 15
CDR3nt: TGTGCCAGCAGACTAACTAGCGGGAGCGCCGGGGAGCTGTTTTTT
CDR3aa: CASRLTSGSAGELFF

abundance: few
v_gene: TRBV4-2
j_gene: TRBJ1-2
d_gene: -
len: 19
CDR3nt: TGTGCCAGCAGCCAAGATCGGGACGAGAACTTTTCAGATAACTATGGCTACACCTTC
CDR3aa: CASSQDRDENFSDNYGYTF

abundance: many
v_gene: TRBV20-1
j_gene: TRBJ2-6
d_gene: -
len: 14
CDR3nt: TGCAGTGCTAGTTCCCCCTCTGGGGCCAACGTCCTGACTTTC
CDR3aa: CSASSPSGANVLTF

abundance: many
v_gene: TRBV12-3/TRBV12-4
j_gene: TRBJ2-1
d_gene: -
len: 15
CDR3nt: TGTGCCAGCAGTTTTGCTAGCCTGGAGTACAATGAGCAGTTCTTC
CDR3aa: CASSFASLEYNEQFF

abundance: many
v_gene: TRBV29-1
j_gene: TRBJ2-1
d_gene: -
len: 14
CDR3nt: TGCAGCGTCGTACGACCCGGGGATTACAATGAGCAGTTCTTC
CDR3aa: CSVVRPGDYNEQFF

abundance: many
v_gene: TRBV7-3
j_gene: TRBJ2-5
d_gene: -
len: 12
CDR3nt: TGTGCCAGCAGCTTAAAAGGAGAGACCCAGTACTTC
CDR3aa: CASSLKGETQYF

abundance: few
v_gene: TRBV12-3/TRBV12-4
j_gene: TRBJ1-2
d_gene: TRBD1
len: 14
CDR3nt: TGTGCCAGCAGTTTAAGTAGACAGGGGTTGGGCTACACCTTC
CDR3aa: CASSLSRQGLGYTF

abundance: -
v_gene: TRBV5-5
j_gene: TRBJ2-3
d_gene: TRBD1
len: 13
CDR3nt: TGTGCCAGCAGCCGTCAACAGGGGGATACGCAGTATTTT
CDR3aa: CASSRQQGDTQYF

abundance: many
v_gene: TRBV4-1
j_gene: TRBJ2-7
d_gene: TRBD1
len: 14
CDR3nt: TGCGCCAGCAGCCAAGAAGGGACAGGGGGCGAGCAGTACTTC
CDR3aa: CASSQEGTGGEQYF

abundance: many
v_gene: TRBV14
j_gene: TRBJ1-1
d_gene: TRBD1
len: 19
CDR3nt: TGTGCCAGCAGCCAAGGAGGGTACAGGGGGCGTCGAGTTGACACTGAAGCTTTCTTT
CDR3aa: CASSQGGYRGRRVDTEAFF